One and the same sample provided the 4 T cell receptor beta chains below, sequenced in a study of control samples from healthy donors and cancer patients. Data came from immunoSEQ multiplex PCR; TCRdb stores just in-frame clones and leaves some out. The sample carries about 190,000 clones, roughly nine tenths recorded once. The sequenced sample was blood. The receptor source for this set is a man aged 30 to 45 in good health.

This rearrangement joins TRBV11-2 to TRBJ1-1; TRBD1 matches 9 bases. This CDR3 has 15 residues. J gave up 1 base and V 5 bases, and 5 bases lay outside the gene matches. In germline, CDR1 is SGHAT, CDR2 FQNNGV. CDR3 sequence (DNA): TGTGCCAGCAGCCAGAGACAGGGGGGGAACACTGAAGCTTTCTTT. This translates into CASSQRQGGNTEAFF.

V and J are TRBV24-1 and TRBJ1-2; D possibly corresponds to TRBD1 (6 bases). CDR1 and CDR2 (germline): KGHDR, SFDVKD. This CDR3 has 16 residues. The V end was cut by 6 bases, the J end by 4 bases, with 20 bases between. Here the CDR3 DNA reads TGTGCCACCAGTAGATTCAGGACAGTGAAGGTCTATGGCTACACCTTC. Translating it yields CATSRFRTVKVYGYTF.

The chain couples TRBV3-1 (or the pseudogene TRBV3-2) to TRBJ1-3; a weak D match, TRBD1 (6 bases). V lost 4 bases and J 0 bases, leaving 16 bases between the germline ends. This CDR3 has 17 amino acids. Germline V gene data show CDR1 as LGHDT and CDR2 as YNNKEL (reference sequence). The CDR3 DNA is TGTGCCAGCAGCCCCCGACAGGCTACAACCTCTGGAAACACCATATATTTT. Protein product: CASSPRQATTSGNTIYF.

The CDR3 protein is CASSSTGRAPVNEQFF. The CDR3 bases are TGCGCCAGCAGCTCTACGGGCAGGGCCCCTGTAAATGAGCAGTTCTTC. This sequence joins TRBV5-1 and TRBJ2-1, with TRBD1 as a possible D gene (5 bases). The CDR3 spans 16 residues. Trimming cost V 3 bases and J 7 bases, with 20 bases left between them. Looked up from germline, CDR1 is SGHRS and CDR2 is YFSETQ.